These T cell receptor beta chains were read from a single sample in a study of long-term antiretroviral therapy in people with HIV. Method: immunoSEQ multiplex PCR; TCRdb's copy keeps in-frame clones and lacks some. This table holds tens of thousands of clones, roughly four fifths found once. Sequencing used unsorted PBMCs, obtained 0.3 years after starting antiretroviral therapy. These receptors were obtained from a man aged 18 to 35 with HIV. Both conserved end residues are part of each CDR3. D genes are given only for firm matches. Some rows mark clone size as missing; the rest say once, few, many or name a class of expanded clone.

few | . | TRBJ2-7 | TRBV28 | TGTGCCAGCAGTTCCGAGCGGACCCTTTACGAGCAGTACTTC | CASSSERTLYEQYF
. | . | TRBJ1-2 | TRBV2 | TGTGCCAGCAGTGAAATACCCATTACCGCGGGGCAACCCTATGGCTACACCTTC | CASSEIPITAGQPYGYTF
. | . | TRBJ2-3 | TRBV6-1 | TGTGCCAGCAGTGAAGCGGGGGGCCCCACAGATACGCAGTATTTT | CASSEAGGPTDTQYF
once | TRBD2 | TRBJ2-7 | TRBV6-1 | TGTGCCAGCAGGGAACGTAGCGGGGGGGCCGCCGAGCAGTACTTC | CASRERSGGAAEQYF
. | . | TRBJ2-1 | TRBV18 | TGTGCCAGCTCCCCCGGGTTGGTGGGGGTCCATGAGCAGTTCTTC | CASSPGLVGVHEQFF
. | TRBD1 | TRBJ1-4 | TRBV7-9 | TGTGCCAGCAGCTCTGGACAGGGCCTTGAAAAACTGTTTTTT | CASSSGQGLEKLFF
. | . | TRBJ2-5 | TRBV7-2 | TGTGCCAGCAGCCCTCGGGGATACTACCAAGAGACCCAGTACTTC | CASSPRGYYQETQYF
. | . | TRBJ2-5 | TRBV19 | TGTGCCAGTAGCTCAGGGCTCCAAGAGACCCAGTACTTC | CASSSGLQETQYF
. | TRBD1 | TRBJ1-1 | TRBV9 | TGTGCCAGCAGCGCTCGAGGGACAGGGAAGAAAGCTTTCTTT | CASSARGTGKKAFF
. | . | TRBJ2-3 | TRBV5-1 | TGCGCCAGCAGCTTGGAAGGTACGCAGTATTTT | CASSLEGTQYF
few | . | TRBJ2-2 | TRBV2 | TGTGCCAGCAGTGATCCCGTGGAAGAACTGTCCGGGGAGCTGTTTTTT | CASSDPVEELSGELFF